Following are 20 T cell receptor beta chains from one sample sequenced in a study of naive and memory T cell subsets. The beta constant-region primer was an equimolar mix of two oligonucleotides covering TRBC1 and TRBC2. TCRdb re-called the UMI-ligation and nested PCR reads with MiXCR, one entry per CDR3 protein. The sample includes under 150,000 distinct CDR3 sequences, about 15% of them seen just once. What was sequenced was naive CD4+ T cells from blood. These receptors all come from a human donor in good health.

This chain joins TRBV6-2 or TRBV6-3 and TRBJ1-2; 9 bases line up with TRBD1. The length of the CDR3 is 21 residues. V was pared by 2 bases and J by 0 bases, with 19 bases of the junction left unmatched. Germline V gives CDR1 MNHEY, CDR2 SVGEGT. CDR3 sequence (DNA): TGTGCCAGCAGTTACAACCTACACAGGGGGCCAGGAGAAGGGGCTAACTATGGCTACACCTTC. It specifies CASSYNLHRGPGEGANYGYTF.

CDR3 nucleotide sequence: TGTGCCAGCAGTTACCTCAGACCGGGACAGATCATTTGTAACTATGGCTACACCTTC. Protein sequence: CASSYLRPGQIICNYGYTF. The chain recombines TRBV6-5 with TRBJ1-2, with 7 positions matching TRBD1. The CDR3 consists of 19 residues. Germline CDR1 reads MNHEY; CDR2 reads SVGAGI. The V and J ends lost 2 bases and 1 base, in that order; junction bases with no gene match: 16.

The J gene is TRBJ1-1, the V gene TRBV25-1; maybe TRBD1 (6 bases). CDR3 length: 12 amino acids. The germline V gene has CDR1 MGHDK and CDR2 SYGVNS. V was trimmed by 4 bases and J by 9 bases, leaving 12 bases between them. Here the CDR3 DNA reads TGTGCCAGCAGTGTTCAACAGGGCCAAGCTTTCTTT. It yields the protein CASSVQQGQAFF. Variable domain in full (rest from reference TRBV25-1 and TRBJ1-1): EADIYQTPRYLVIGTGKKITLECSQTMGHDKMYWYQQDPGMELHLIHYSYGVNSTEKGDLSSESTVSRIRTEHFPLTLESARPSHTSQYLCASSVQQGQAFFGQGTRLTVV.

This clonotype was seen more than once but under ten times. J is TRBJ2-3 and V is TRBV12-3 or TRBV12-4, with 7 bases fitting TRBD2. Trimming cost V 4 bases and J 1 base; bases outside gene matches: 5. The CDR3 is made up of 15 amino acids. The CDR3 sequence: CASSSSGTGTDTQYF. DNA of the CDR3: TGTGCCAGCAGTTCCAGCGGGACGGGCACAGATACGCAGTATTTT.

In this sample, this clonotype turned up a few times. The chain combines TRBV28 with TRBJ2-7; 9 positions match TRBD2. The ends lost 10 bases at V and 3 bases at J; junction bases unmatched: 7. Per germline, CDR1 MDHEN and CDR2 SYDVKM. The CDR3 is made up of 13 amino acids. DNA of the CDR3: TGTGCCATCGCGGGGGGGGCAAACTACGAGCAGTACTTC. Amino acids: CAIAGGANYEQYF.

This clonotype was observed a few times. For the CDR3, the DNA is TGCGCCAGCAGCCAGGTTATTAGACAGGGGCACTACGAGCAGTACTTC. This encodes CASSQVIRQGHYEQYF. The genes are TRBV4-1 and TRBJ2-7, with 8 bases aligning to TRBD1. CDR3 length: 16 amino acids. V shed 3 bases and J 3 bases; nucleotides not matched to a gene: 10. Germline V gene sequence: CDR1 MGHRA, CDR2 YSYEKL.

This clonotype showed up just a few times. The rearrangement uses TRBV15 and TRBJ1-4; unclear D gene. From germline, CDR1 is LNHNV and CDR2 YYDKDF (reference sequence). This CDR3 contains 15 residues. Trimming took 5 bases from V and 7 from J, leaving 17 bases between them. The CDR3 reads CATSGQGRVSEKLFF. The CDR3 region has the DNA TGTGCCACCAGCGGCCAAGGGAGGGTGTCTGAAAAACTGTTTTTT.

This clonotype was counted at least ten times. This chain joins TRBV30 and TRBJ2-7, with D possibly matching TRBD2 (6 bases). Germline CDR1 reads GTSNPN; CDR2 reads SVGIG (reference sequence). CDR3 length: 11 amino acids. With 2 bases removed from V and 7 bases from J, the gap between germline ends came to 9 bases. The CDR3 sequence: CAWSSGDEQYF. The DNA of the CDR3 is TGTGCCTGGAGTTCGGGGGATGAGCAGTACTTC.

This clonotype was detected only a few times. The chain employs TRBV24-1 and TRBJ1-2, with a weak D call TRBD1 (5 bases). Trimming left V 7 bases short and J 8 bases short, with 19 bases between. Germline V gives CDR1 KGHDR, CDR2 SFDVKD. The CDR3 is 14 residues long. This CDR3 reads CATRKRDSKSGYTF. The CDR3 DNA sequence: TGTGCCACCAGGAAACGGGACTCCAAGAGCGGCTACACCTTC.

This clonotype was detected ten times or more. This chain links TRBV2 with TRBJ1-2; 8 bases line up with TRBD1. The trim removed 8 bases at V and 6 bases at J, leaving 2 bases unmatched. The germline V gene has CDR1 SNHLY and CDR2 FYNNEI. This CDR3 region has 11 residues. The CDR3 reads CASRTGNGYTF. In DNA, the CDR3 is TGTGCCAGCCGGACAGGGAATGGCTACACCTTC.

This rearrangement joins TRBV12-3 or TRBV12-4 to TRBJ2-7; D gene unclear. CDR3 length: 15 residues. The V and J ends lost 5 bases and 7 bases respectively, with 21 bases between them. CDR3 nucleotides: TGTGCCAGCAGTGATTACGTGAAGGCACCTGGGGAGCAGTACTTC. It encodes CASSDYVKAPGEQYF.

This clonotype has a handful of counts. This CDR3 is CSAQIACGTDTQYF. CDR3 nucleotide sequence: TGCAGTGCCCAAATAGCGTGCGGCACAGATACGCAGTATTTT. The chain recombines TRBV20-1 with TRBJ2-3, with a tentative D call TRBD2 (5 bases). CDR1 and CDR2 from the germline V gene are DFQATT and SNEGSKA (reference sequence). Between the trimmed V and J ends, which lost 6 bases and 1 base, there was a span of 14 bases. The CDR3 extends over 14 amino acids.

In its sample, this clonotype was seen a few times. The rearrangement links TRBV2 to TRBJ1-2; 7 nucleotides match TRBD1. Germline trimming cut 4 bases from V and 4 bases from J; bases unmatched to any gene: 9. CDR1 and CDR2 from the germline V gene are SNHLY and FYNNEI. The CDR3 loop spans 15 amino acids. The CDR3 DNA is TGTGCCAGCAGTGGGTTACGCGACAGGGTCTATGGCTACACCTTC. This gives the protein CASSGLRDRVYGYTF.

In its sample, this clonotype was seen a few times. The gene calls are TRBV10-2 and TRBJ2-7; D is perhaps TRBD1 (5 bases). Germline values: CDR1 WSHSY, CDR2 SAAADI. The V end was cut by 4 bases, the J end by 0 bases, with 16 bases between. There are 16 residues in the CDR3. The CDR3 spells CASSATRTPNSYEQYF. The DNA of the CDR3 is TGCGCCAGCAGTGCTACCCGGACACCGAACTCCTACGAGCAGTACTTC.

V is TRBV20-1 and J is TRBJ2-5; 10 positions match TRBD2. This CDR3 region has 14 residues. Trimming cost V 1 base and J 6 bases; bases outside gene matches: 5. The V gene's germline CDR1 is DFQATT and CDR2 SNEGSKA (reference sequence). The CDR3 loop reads CSARGSSGRKTQYF. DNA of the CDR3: TGCAGTGCTAGAGGCTCTAGCGGGAGAAAGACCCAGTACTTC.

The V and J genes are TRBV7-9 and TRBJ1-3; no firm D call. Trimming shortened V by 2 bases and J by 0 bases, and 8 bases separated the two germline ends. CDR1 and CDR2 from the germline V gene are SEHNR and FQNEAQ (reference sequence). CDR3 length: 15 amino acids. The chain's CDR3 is CASSLRTASGNTIYF. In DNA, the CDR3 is TGTGCCAGCAGCTTACGGACGGCCTCTGGAAACACCATATATTTT.

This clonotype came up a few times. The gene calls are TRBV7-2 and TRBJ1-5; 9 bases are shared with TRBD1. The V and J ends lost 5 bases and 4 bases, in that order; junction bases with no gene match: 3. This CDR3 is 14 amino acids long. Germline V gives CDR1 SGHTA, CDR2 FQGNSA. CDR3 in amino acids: CASSLQGANQPQHF. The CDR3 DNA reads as TGTGCCAGCAGCCTACAGGGGGCGAATCAGCCCCAGCATTTT. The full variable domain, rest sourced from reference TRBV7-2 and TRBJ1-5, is GAGVSQSPSNKVTEKGKDVELRCDPISGHTALYWYRQSLGQGLEFLIYFQGNSAPDKSGLPSDRFSAERTGGSVSTLTIQRTQQEDSAVYLCASSLQGANQPQHFGDGTRLSIL.

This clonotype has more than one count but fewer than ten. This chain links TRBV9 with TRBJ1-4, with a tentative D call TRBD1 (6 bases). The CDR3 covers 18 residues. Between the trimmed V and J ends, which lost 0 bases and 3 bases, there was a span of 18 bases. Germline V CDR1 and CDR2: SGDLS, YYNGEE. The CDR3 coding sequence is TGTGCCAGCAGCGTAGCTACAGGGCGGGGTCTGGCTAATGAAAAACTGTTTTTT. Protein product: CASSVATGRGLANEKLFF.

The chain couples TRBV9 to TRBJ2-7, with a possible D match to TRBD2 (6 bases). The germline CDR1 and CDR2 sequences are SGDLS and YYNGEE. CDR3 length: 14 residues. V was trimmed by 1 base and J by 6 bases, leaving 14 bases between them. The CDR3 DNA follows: TGTGCCAGCAGCGTATCCTCGACTAGTAGCGAGCAGTACTTC. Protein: CASSVSSTSSEQYF.

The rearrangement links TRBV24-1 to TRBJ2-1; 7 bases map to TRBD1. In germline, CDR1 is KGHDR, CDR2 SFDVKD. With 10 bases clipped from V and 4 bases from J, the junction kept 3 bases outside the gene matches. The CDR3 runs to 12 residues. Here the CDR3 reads CATGTDYNEQFF. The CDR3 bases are TGTGCCACTGGGACAGATTACAATGAGCAGTTCTTC.